Below, 14 T cell receptor beta chains from the same sample are listed, as sequenced in a study of cytotoxic CD8 clonotypes in ibrutinib-treated CLL. This table comes from immunoSEQ multiplex PCR, and its TCRdb copy is limited to in-frame clones, with some not included. The sample has about 200,000 clones; about two thirds are singletons. The source was PBMCs, collected after 24 months of ibrutinib treatment. These receptors came from a human donor with chronic lymphocytic leukemia.

The rearrangement joins TRBV10-3 to TRBJ1-5; the D is unclear. The V and J ends lost 2 bases and 6 bases respectively, with 8 bases between them. The CDR3 is made up of 13 amino acids. Germline V gives CDR1 ENHRY, CDR2 SYGVKD. The CDR3 nucleotides read TGTGCCATCAGTGAGGGTTTGCGTCAGCCCCAGCATTTT. It encodes CAISEGLRQPQHF.

The genes are TRBV7-9 and TRBJ1-4, with 8 bases identical to TRBD1. The CDR3 runs to 16 residues. V shed 5 bases and J 6 bases; nucleotides not matched to a gene: 11. CDR1 SEHNR and CDR2 FQNEAQ come from the germline V gene (reference sequence). The CDR3 DNA sequence: TGTGCCAGCAGCCCCCGACAGGGGAGGAGGGATGAAAAACTGTTTTTT. This codes for CASSPRQGRRDEKLFF.

The CDR3 sequence: CASSLHRGRLTPTNYGYTF. The CDR3 DNA reads as TGTGCCAGCTCGTTACACAGGGGGCGATTAACTCCCACCAACTATGGCTACACCTTC. The genes are TRBV19 and TRBJ1-2, with 9 positions matching TRBD1. Germline CDR1 is LNHDA and CDR2 is SQIVND (reference sequence). With V trimmed by 9 bases and J by 2 bases, 22 bases remained unmatched. This CDR3 is built from 19 residues.

The V and J genes are TRBV7-9 and TRBJ2-7; the D is unclear. This CDR3 is 13 amino acids long. Germline lookup yields CDR1 SEHNR and CDR2 FQNEAQ (reference sequence). V was trimmed by 5 bases and J by 2 bases, leaving 10 bases between them. The chain's CDR3 is CASSPGQTYEQYF. The CDR3 coding sequence is TGTGCCAGCAGCCCGGGCCAGACCTACGAGCAGTACTTC.

The rearrangement uses TRBV15 and TRBJ1-1; maybe TRBD1 (5 bases). V was pared by 3 bases and J by 2 bases, with 13 bases between. Looked up from germline, CDR1 is LNHNV and CDR2 is YYDKDF (reference sequence). The CDR3 sequence is 15 residues long. The chain's CDR3 is CATSRGVIYNTEAFF. CDR3 in DNA: TGTGCCACCAGCAGGGGGGTTATTTACAACACTGAAGCTTTCTTT.

This sequence joins TRBV27 and TRBJ1-5, with D possibly TRBD1 on 6 matching bases. V was shortened by 2 bases and J by 0 bases, with 11 bases between the two germline ends. This CDR3 comprises 16 residues. Germline V lookup: CDR1 MNHEY, CDR2 SMNVEV (reference sequence). CDR3 nucleotide sequence: TGTGCCAGCAGTTTAAGGTACAGGGCTAGCAATCAGCCCCAGCATTTT. This encodes CASSLRYRASNQPQHF.

About this clone itself: Mismatch with germline at one junction end may stem from a read error. The chain carries TRBV7-3 and TRBJ1-1, with D uncertain. CDR1 and CDR2 (germline): SGHTA, FQGTGA. The CDR3 covers 12 residues. The CDR3 is CASSPGEGAPLF. CDR3 nucleotide sequence: TGTGCCAGCAGCCCTGGGGAGGGAGCGCCCCTCTTT.

The chain joins TRBV23-1 to TRBJ1-2; the D gene is possibly TRBD1 (5 bases). TRBV23-1 is marked as an open reading frame, function uncertain. The germline V and J ends were trimmed by 1 base and 7 bases, with 16 bases remaining between them. The CDR3 has 15 residues. In nucleotides, the CDR3 is TGCGCCAGCAGTCAATGTGACAGAGGCTTAAGTGGCTACACCTTC. Amino acids: CASSQCDRGLSGYTF.

The gene calls are TRBV7-6 and TRBJ2-7; 8 nucleotides align to TRBD2. The CDR3 length is 15 residues. CDR1 is SGHVS and CDR2 is FNYEAQ in the germline V gene. After removal of 0 bases from V and 4 bases from J, the junction contained 5 bases not matched to a gene. CDR3 sequence reads: CASSLAVASGYEQYF. CDR3 DNA sequence: TGTGCCAGCAGCTTAGCGGTTGCTAGCGGGTACGAGCAGTACTTC.

The rearrangement links TRBV2 to TRBJ2-1, with TRBD2 as a possible D gene (6 bases). The germline V and J ends were trimmed by 6 bases and 7 bases, with 10 bases remaining between them. CDR3 length equals 12 residues. Germline lookup yields CDR1 SNHLY and CDR2 FYNNEI. CDR3 nucleotides: TGTGCCAGCAGAAGACTAGGGAATGAGCAGTTCTTC. Protein: CASRRLGNEQFF. Drawing the rest from reference TRBV2 and TRBJ2-1, the complete variable domain is EPEVTQTPSHQVTQMGQEVILRCVPISNHLYFYWYRQILGQKVEFLVSFYNNEISEKSEIFDDQFSVERPDGSNFTLKIRSTKLEDSAMYFCASRRLGNEQFFGPGTRLTVL.

The rearrangement joins TRBV5-1 to TRBJ2-6; D call uncertain. The germline gives CDR1 SGHRS, CDR2 YFSETQ. V was clipped by 2 bases and J by 0 bases, with 21 bases between them. This CDR3 region has 20 residues. The CDR3 DNA reads TGCGCCAGCAGCTTCCAAGGTATACGGAAGTTTCACTCTGGGGCCAACGTCCTGACTTTC. This sequence encodes CASSFQGIRKFHSGANVLTF.

This clone was counted between two and nine times. The J gene is TRBJ2-2, the V gene TRBV9; a weak D match, TRBD2 (5 bases). Germline lookup yields CDR1 SGDLS and CDR2 YYNGEE. The CDR3 covers 15 residues. The germline V and J ends were trimmed by 6 bases and 5 bases, with 17 bases remaining between them. CDR3 residues: CASTQPHWRTGELFF. The CDR3 nucleotides read TGTGCCAGCACCCAGCCTCATTGGAGGACCGGGGAGCTGTTTTTT.

The rearrangement links TRBV7-9 to TRBJ2-1; 7 nucleotides line up with TRBD1. Looked up from germline, CDR1 is SEHNR and CDR2 is FQNEAQ (reference sequence). This CDR3 spans 12 amino acids. With V trimmed by 8 bases and J by 8 bases, 6 bases remained unmatched. The CDR3 DNA sequence: TGTGCCAGCCGCGAGGGGGCGGATGAGCAGTTCTTC. The encoded protein is CASREGADEQFF.

This clone rates as medium-sized. The V gene is TRBV29-1, the J gene TRBJ2-1; D is unclear. CDR1 and CDR2 (germline): SQVTM, ANQGSEA. With 8 bases removed from V and 0 bases from J, the gap between germline ends came to 8 bases. The CDR3 is 12 residues long. This CDR3 reads CSSLSSYNEQFF. As DNA, the CDR3 is TGCAGCTCTCTAAGCTCCTACAATGAGCAGTTCTTC.